These 4 T cell receptor beta chains were all obtained from the same sample, sequenced in a study of T cells after yellow fever vaccination. Each CDR3 protein gets one entry after TCRdb re-called the 5' RACE reads with MiXCR. The data contain 300,000 to 350,000 distinct CDR3 sequences, around 8.1% of them seen just once; the ten biggest clones take up roughly a sixth. This specimen consisted of PBMCs, obtained about 49 days after the first yellow fever vaccination. The receptor set was obtained from a man between 18 and 29 years old who received the YFV17D yellow fever vaccine.

This clonotype has just a few counts. The rearrangement joins TRBV20-1 to TRBJ2-5, with a possible D match to TRBD1 (5 bases). CDR3 size: 14 residues. V lost 3 bases, J lost 1 base, and 12 bases lay in between. In germline, CDR1 is DFQATT, CDR2 SNEGSKA (reference sequence). CDR3 bases: TGCAGTGCTAGCCATCAGGGTCCCCAAGAGACCCAGTACTTC. It encodes CSASHQGPQETQYF.

This clonotype turned up a few times. This chain joins TRBV4-3 and TRBJ1-2; D perhaps matches TRBD1 (6 bases). V lost 2 bases to trimming and J lost 3 bases, with 13 bases between them. CDR3 length: 15 amino acids. The germline gives CDR1 LGHNA, CDR2 YSLEER. This CDR3 is CASSQKGGQDYGYTF. CDR3 DNA: TGCGCCAGCAGCCAAAAGGGGGGCCAGGACTATGGCTACACCTTC.

This clonotype showed up just a few times. CDR3 region: CSDNRGIYGYTF. Here the CDR3 DNA reads TGCAGCGATAACAGGGGGATCTATGGCTACACCTTC. The chain is built from TRBV29-1 and TRBJ1-2; 8 bases are shared with TRBD1. Germline CDR1 and CDR2: SQVTM and ANQGSEA. Trimming at V came to 7 bases and at J to 4 bases, leaving 5 bases not matched to a gene. The CDR3 consists of 12 residues.

This clonotype was detected ten times or more. The rearrangement links TRBV27 to TRBJ1-1, with a possible D match to TRBD1 (5 bases). V was trimmed by 6 bases and J by 4 bases, leaving 12 bases between them. CDR1 and CDR2 (germline): MNHEY, SMNVEV (reference sequence). The CDR3 totals 13 residues. DNA of the CDR3: TGTGCCAGCAGCCCGGGGGGGGGCACTGAAGCTTTCTTT. Translated: CASSPGGGTEAFF.